Shown below are 21 T cell receptor beta chains from a single sample sequenced in a study of technical replicates of blood from a handful of donors. Some clones are missing from TCRdb's copy, which holds only in-frame ones; the method was immunoSEQ multiplex PCR. The data contain some 76,000 clones, over 95% of them singletons. Sequences were obtained from T cells isolated from PBMCs. The receptor set was obtained from a human donor in good health.

As for this clone: A junction boundary mismatches the germline segment, possibly from a read error. V usage is TRBV7-7 and J usage is TRBJ2-3, with D possibly matching TRBD2 (6 bases). The CDR3 covers 12 residues. Germline CDR1 reads SSHAT; CDR2 reads FNYEAQ (reference sequence). The CDR3 DNA follows: TGTGCTAGCAGCGACGGAGGGGAGGCGCAGTATTTT. It codes for CASSDGGEAQYF.

The rearrangement links TRBV30 to TRBJ2-5; 8 bases line up with TRBD2. Trimming took 5 bases from V and 4 from J; bases not matched to a gene: 9. The germline gives CDR1 GTSNPN, CDR2 SVGIG (reference sequence). The CDR3 has 14 amino acids. As DNA, the CDR3 is TGTGCCTGGGATGGGGGACTAGATACAGAGACCCAGTACTTC. Its translation: CAWDGGLDTETQYF. Together with reference TRBV30 and TRBJ2-5, the CDR3 gives the full variable domain: SQTIHQWPATLVQPVGSPLSLECTVEGTSNPNLYWYRQAAGRGLQLLFYSVGIGQISSEVPQNLSASRPQDRQFILSSKKLLLSDSGFYLCAWDGGLDTETQYFGPGTRLLVL.

This rearrangement joins TRBV2 to TRBJ2-3; 9 bases are shared with TRBD2. The CDR3 spans 17 residues. Germline V gives CDR1 SNHLY, CDR2 FYNNEI. V shed 5 bases and J 0 bases; nucleotides not matched to a gene: 9. CDR3 in amino acids: CASSILLAGSSTDTQYF. The DNA for the CDR3 is TGTGCCAGCAGTATATTGCTAGCGGGGTCTAGCACAGATACGCAGTATTTT.

This chain connects TRBV7-9 to TRBJ2-3; 14 bases fit TRBD2. The V segment lost 5 bases and the J segment 6 bases; nucleotides outside the gene matches: 7. Germline V gene lookup returns CDR1 SEHNR and CDR2 FQNEAQ (reference sequence). This CDR3 is built from 16 residues. The CDR3 loop is CASSHRLAGGDDTQYF. CDR3 in DNA: TGTGCCAGCAGCCATCGACTAGCGGGAGGGGACGATACGCAGTATTTT.

This chain uses TRBV7-9 with TRBJ1-5, with TRBD1 matching over 7 bases. Germline V gene lookup returns CDR1 SEHNR and CDR2 FQNEAQ (reference sequence). The CDR3 length is 15 residues. V was pared by 5 bases and J by 3 bases, with 7 bases of the junction left unmatched. CDR3 region: CASSLQGSSNQPQHF. As DNA, the CDR3 is TGTGCCAGCAGCCTACAGGGGAGTTCCAATCAGCCCCAGCATTTT.

CDR3 amino acids: CASSLFEAASTDTQYF. The DNA of the CDR3 is TGTGCCAGCAGCTTATTCGAAGCGGCTAGCACAGATACGCAGTATTTT. The chain joins TRBV11-3 to TRBJ2-3, with a tentative D call TRBD2 (5 bases). From germline, CDR1 is SGHNT and CDR2 YENEEA. V was trimmed by 2 bases and J by 0 bases, leaving 12 bases between them. There are 16 residues in the CDR3.

V is TRBV18 and J is TRBJ1-2; 7 bases are a match to TRBD1. The CDR3 is made up of 15 amino acids. The trim removed 3 bases at V and 3 bases at J, leaving 7 bases unmatched. Germline V gives CDR1 KGHSH, CDR2 LQKENI. CDR3 in DNA: TGTGCCAGCTCACCCTCGACAGGGAGCGACTATGGCTACACCTTC. As protein: CASSPSTGSDYGYTF.

The J gene is TRBJ2-7, the V gene TRBV4-3; tentative D call: TRBD2 (5 bases). V was clipped by 0 bases and J by 3 bases, with 9 bases between them. The CDR3 runs 14 residues. The germline V gene encodes CDR1 LGHNA and CDR2 YSLEER. The CDR3 nucleotides read TGCGCCAGCAGCCAAGATGCGGGCATCTACGAGCAGTACTTC. It yields the protein CASSQDAGIYEQYF.

The chain joins TRBV11-2 to TRBJ1-5, with D perhaps TRBD1 (6 bases). Germline V gene data show CDR1 as SGHAT and CDR2 as FQNNGV. This CDR3 comprises 14 residues. Trimming removed 5 bases at V and 9 bases at J, with 17 bases between. In DNA form, the CDR3 reads TGTGCCAGCAGCCAGGTGCCAGGGGATCTGCCCCAGCATTTT. Residues: CASSQVPGDLPQHF.

The CDR3, as DNA: TGCGCCAGCAGCCCTACAGGGGGCAGAAACACTGAAGCTTTCTTT. Amino acid sequence: CASSPTGGRNTEAFF. The rearrangement links TRBV5-1 to TRBJ1-1, with 9 bases lining up with TRBD1. J gave up 2 bases and V 4 bases, and 6 bases lay outside the gene matches. The CDR3 loop spans 15 amino acids. From germline, CDR1 is SGHRS and CDR2 YFSETQ.

The genes are TRBV5-1 and TRBJ2-1, with D possibly being TRBD2 (6 bases). Germline lookup yields CDR1 SGHRS and CDR2 YFSETQ. V lost 2 bases, J lost 4 bases, and 13 bases lay in between. This CDR3 comprises 15 residues. The CDR3 bases are TGCGCCAGCAGCTTACGGGGGTTACAGTACAATGAGCAGTTCTTC. Residues: CASSLRGLQYNEQFF. Full variable domain (remainder filled in from reference TRBV5-1 and TRBJ2-1): KAGVTQTPRYLIKTRGQQVTLSCSPISGHRSVSWYQQTPGQGLQFLFEYFSETQRNKGNFPGRFSGRQFSNSRSEMNVSTLELGDSALYLCASSLRGLQYNEQFFGPGTRLTVL.

This clone has a single count. The genes are TRBV18 and TRBJ2-5; D call uncertain. V lost 0 bases and J lost 2, with 7 bases in between. CDR3 length: 14 residues. Germline lookup yields CDR1 KGHSH and CDR2 LQKENI. CDR3: CASSPPNGQETQYF. The CDR3 bases are TGTGCCAGCTCACCACCAAACGGGCAAGAGACCCAGTACTTC.

The genes are TRBV11-3 and TRBJ2-1, with 8 nucleotides matching TRBD1. V was clipped by 0 bases and J by 6 bases; unmatched bases: 7. The CDR3 length is 16 residues. Per the germline V gene, CDR1 is SGHNT and CDR2 is YENEEA. CDR3: CASSLESGGEFNEQFF. CDR3 coding DNA: TGTGCCAGCAGCTTAGAGTCAGGGGGCGAATTCAATGAGCAGTTCTTC.

This chain links TRBV10-3 with TRBJ1-5; 7 bases are shared with TRBD1. Looked up from germline, CDR1 is ENHRY and CDR2 is SYGVKD. This CDR3 spans 16 amino acids. V shed 4 bases, J shed 0 bases, and the junction held 6 bases outside the gene matches. The CDR3 reads CAISGRDRASNQPQHF. In nucleotides, the CDR3 is TGTGCCATCAGTGGGCGAGACAGGGCTAGCAATCAGCCCCAGCATTTT.

J is TRBJ2-1 and V is TRBV7-2, with 8 positions matching TRBD2. The germline CDR1 and CDR2 sequences are SGHTA and FQGNSA. The trim removed 11 bases at V and 4 bases at J, leaving 13 bases unmatched. The CDR3 loop spans 15 amino acids. The CDR3 reads CARSPAGVLYNEQFF. Written as DNA, the CDR3 is TGTGCCCGGAGCCCAGCGGGGGTCCTTTACAATGAGCAGTTCTTC.

Remarks on this clone: The junction does not match germline at one end; this may be a read error. The rearrangement links TRBV19 to TRBJ1-5; a possible D gene is TRBD1 (5 bases). Germline CDR1 and CDR2: LNHDA and SQIVND (reference sequence). The CDR3 length is 10 residues. The CDR3: CASSPGLITF. DNA for the CDR3: TGTGCCAGTAGTCCGGGACTCATTACTTTT.

The chain employs TRBV27 and TRBJ2-1; TRBD2 is a possible D gene (6 bases). The V gene lost 2 bases and the J gene lost 9 bases, with 8 bases spanning the gap. Germline loops: CDR1 MNHEY, CDR2 SMNVEV (reference sequence). The CDR3 is made up of 12 amino acids. The CDR3 sequence is CASSLRRGEQFF. CDR3 coding DNA: TGTGCCAGCAGTTTAAGGCGGGGTGAGCAGTTCTTC.

The V call is TRBV11-2, the J call TRBJ1-2; no clear D gene. Trimming pared 6 bases from V and 2 bases from J, leaving 7 bases between. The CDR3 is 12 amino acids. The germline V gene encodes CDR1 SGHAT and CDR2 FQNNGV. The CDR3 sequence: CASSTRNYGYTF. CDR3 in DNA: TGTGCCAGCAGTACCCGGAACTATGGCTACACCTTC.

The chain uses TRBV5-6 and TRBJ2-1; tentative D call: TRBD1 (5 bases). Germline lookup yields CDR1 SGHDT and CDR2 YYEEEE. The CDR3 consists of 14 residues. V lost 1 base and J 4 bases, leaving 9 bases between the germline ends. Written as DNA, the CDR3 is TGTGCCAGCAGCTTGTATCCAGGGTACAATGAGCAGTTCTTC. As protein: CASSLYPGYNEQFF.

The J gene is TRBJ1-1, the V gene TRBV7-9; 9 positions agree with TRBD1. V trimming: 5 bases; J trimming: 8 bases; junction bases outside the gene matches: 6. CDR3 length equals 13 residues. Germline V gene sequence: CDR1 SEHNR, CDR2 FQNEAQ (reference sequence). The DNA of the CDR3 is TGTGCCAGCAGCGTGGGACAGGGTTACGAAGCTTTCTTT. This encodes CASSVGQGYEAFF.

The rearrangement links TRBV6-4 to TRBJ2-7; possibly TRBD2 for D (6 bases). The CDR3 is 15 residues long. The germline CDR1 and CDR2 sequences are MRHNA and SNTAGT. Between the trimmed V and J ends, which lost 0 bases and 3 bases, there was a span of 12 bases. The CDR3 reads CASSDSGGPIYEQYF. CDR3 bases: TGTGCCAGCAGTGACTCTGGAGGGCCAATCTACGAGCAGTACTTC.